The clone carrying this T cell receptor beta chain came up many times. Original analysis: Amplifying reference gene primers gave estimates of nucleated cell counts. Measured with immunoSEQ multiplex PCR; TCRdb has only the in-frame clones, and not every one. The V and J calls and the clone size are those of that table, but D and trimming were determined from the DNA. The data hold 150,000 to 200,000 clones, with 70% to 85% observed a single time. The data are from a study of blood T cell repertoires in COVID-19. In the study overall: The United States, Italy and Spain were the sources of the acute and convalescent COVID-19 samples. T cells, B-cell-depleted T cells, or PBMCs supplied cDNA or gDNA.

The CDR3 covers 13 residues. From germline, CDR1 is SQVTM and CDR2 ANQGSEA. V was clipped by 7 bases and J by 1 base; unmatched bases: 4. This TCR derives from a human donor with acute or convalescent COVID-19. The donor label of this sample is uncertain. The sample taken for sequencing was peripheral blood. This sequence joins TRBV29-1 and TRBJ1-1, with 9 bases fitting TRBD1. The CDR3: CSGRQGENTEAFF. The CDR3 DNA reads TGCAGCGGCCGACAGGGGGAGAACACTGAAGCTTTCTTT.